One and the same sample provided the 4 T cell receptor beta chains below, sequenced in a study of beta chain features in type 1 diabetes. Expressed TCRB transcripts were sequenced because the isolated RNA had all been reverse transcribed beforehand. Sequencing used immunoSEQ multiplex PCR; TCRdb keeps in-frame clones, though not all of them. The profile covers roughly 240,000 clones, with around 25% appearing a single time and around 0.013% taken by the ten largest. These receptors' targets are unknown. Whole-study results and caveats: Researchers report that Type 1 diabetes patients had moderately but significantly shorter TCRB CDR3s across all four CD4+ subsets.

Input material: naive CD4+ T cells from blood. The receptor source for this set is a woman in her 30s with type 1 diabetes.

This clone was found a few times. The J gene is TRBJ1-1, the V gene TRBV29-1; 7 bases line up with TRBD1. The germline V gene has CDR1 SQVTM and CDR2 ANQGSEA. The ends lost 5 bases at V and 4 bases at J; junction bases unmatched: 4. The CDR3 contains 12 residues. In DNA, the CDR3 is TGCAGCGTTAAGGGGGCCATCACTGAAGCTTTCTTT. This sequence encodes CSVKGAITEAFF.

This chain connects TRBV29-1 to TRBJ1-1; D gene ambiguous. Germline V gene data show CDR1 as SQVTM and CDR2 as ANQGSEA. V gave up 8 bases and J gave up 4 bases, with 14 bases separating them. The CDR3 has 12 residues. CDR3 residues: CSTSGKVTEAFF. The CDR3 nucleotides are TGCAGCACCTCAGGAAAAGTCACTGAAGCTTTCTTT.

The gene calls are TRBV9 and TRBJ2-1, with TRBD2 matching over 10 bases. Germline CDR1 SGDLS, CDR2 YYNGEE. The CDR3 runs to 16 residues. V trimming: 4 bases; J trimming: 3 bases; junction bases outside the gene matches: 7. The CDR3 DNA reads as TGTGCCAGCAGCCGTAGCGGGAGGAGTAGCTACAATGAGCAGTTCTTC. The encoded protein is CASSRSGRSSYNEQFF. The full variable domain, with the rest looked up from reference TRBV9 and TRBJ2-1, is DSGVTQTPKHLITATGQRVTLRCSPRSGDLSVYWYQQSLDQGLQFLIQYYNGEERAKGNILERFSAQQFPDLHSELNLSSLELGDSALYFCASSRSGRSSYNEQFFGPGTRLTVL.

The V gene is TRBV9, the J gene TRBJ2-1, with D perhaps matching TRBD1 (5 bases). Trimming removed 0 bases at V and 3 bases at J, with 10 bases between. In germline, CDR1 is SGDLS, CDR2 YYNGEE. The CDR3 is made up of 15 amino acids. CDR3 coding DNA: TGTGCCAGCAGCGTAGATTGGGGCAGCTACAATGAGCAGTTCTTC. Translation: CASSVDWGSYNEQFF.